This T cell receptor beta chain was obtained from a study of blood T cells in healthy people across ages. A J-beta primer mix and a sample-barcoded 5' primer were used in a second PCR of roughly 6 to 12 cycles. Each CDR3 protein is one row after TCRdb ran MiXCR on the 5' RACE reads. The repertoire holds 1.5 million to 2 million distinct CDR3 sequences, with 49% as singletons. The CDR3 loop spans 12 amino acids. CDR1 and CDR2 (germline): DFQATT, SNEGSKA (reference sequence). Details on this clonotype: Germline is not matched at one junction end, which may reflect a read error.

The sample was blood. The chain has TRBV20-1 and TRBJ2-7; TRBD2 is a possible D gene (7 bases). The TCR sequence derives from a woman between 40 and 50 years old in good health. Here the CDR3 reads CSARGGAHEQYF. In nucleotides, the CDR3 is TGCAGTGCGAGAGGGGGGGCGCACGAGCAGTACTTC.